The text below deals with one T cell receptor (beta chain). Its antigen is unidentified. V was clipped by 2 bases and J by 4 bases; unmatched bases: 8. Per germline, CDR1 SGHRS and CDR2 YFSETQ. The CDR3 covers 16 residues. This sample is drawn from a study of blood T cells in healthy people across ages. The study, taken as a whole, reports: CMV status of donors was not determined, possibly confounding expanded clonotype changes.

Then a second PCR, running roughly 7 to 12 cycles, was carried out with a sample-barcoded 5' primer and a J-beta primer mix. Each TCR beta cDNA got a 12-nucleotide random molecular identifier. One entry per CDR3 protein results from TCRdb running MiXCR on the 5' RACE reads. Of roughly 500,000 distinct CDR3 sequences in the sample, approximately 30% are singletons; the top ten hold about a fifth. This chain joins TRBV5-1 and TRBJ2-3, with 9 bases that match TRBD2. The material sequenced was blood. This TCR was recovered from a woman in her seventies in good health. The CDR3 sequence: CASSFGSSGAADTQYF. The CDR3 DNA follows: TGCGCCAGCAGCTTCGGGTCTAGCGGGGCGGCAGATACGCAGTATTTT.